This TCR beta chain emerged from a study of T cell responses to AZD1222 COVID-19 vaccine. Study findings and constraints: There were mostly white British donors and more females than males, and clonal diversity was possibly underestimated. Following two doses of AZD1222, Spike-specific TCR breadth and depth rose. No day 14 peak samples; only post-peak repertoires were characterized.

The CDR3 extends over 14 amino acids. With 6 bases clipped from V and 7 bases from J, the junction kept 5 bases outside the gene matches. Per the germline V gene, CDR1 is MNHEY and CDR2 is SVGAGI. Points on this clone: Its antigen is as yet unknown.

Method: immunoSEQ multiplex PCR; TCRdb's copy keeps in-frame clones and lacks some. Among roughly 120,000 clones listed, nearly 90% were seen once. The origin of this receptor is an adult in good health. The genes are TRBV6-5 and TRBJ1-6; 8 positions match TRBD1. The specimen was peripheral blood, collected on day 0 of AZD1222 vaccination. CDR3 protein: CASSRTGLNSPLHF. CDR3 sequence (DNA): TGTGCCAGCAGCCGGACAGGGTTGAATTCACCCCTCCACTTT.